Sequencing of this T cell receptor beta chain was carried out in a study of T cells in Graves' hyperthyroidism and ophthalmopathy. Study findings and constraints: In the analysis, a 13 V-J model separated ophthalmopathy from stable hyperthyroidism.

V gave up 5 bases and J gave up 2 bases, with 7 bases separating them. The CDR3 loop spans 14 amino acids. The germline gives CDR1 SGHTA, CDR2 FQGNSA. As regards this clonotype: What it binds is unknown.

What was amplified from RNA transcripts were TCR beta CDR3 regions. During a first-round RT-PCR of the TCR CDR3, the HTBI primer set was used. From the multiplex PCR reads, TCRdb called clonotypes with MiXCR, one entry per CDR3 protein. The data show more than 500,000 distinct CDR3 sequences, around 45% seen once. The diagnostic basis comprised clinical symptoms, serum thyroxine and TRAb, thyroid ultrasound and orbital computed tomography. The sample consisted of peripheral blood or thyroid tissue (not recorded which). J is TRBJ2-6 and V is TRBV7-2, with D unclear. The TCR was taken from an adult woman with Graves' disease, either hyperthyroidism or ophthalmopathy (not recorded which). In nucleotides, the CDR3 is TGTGCCAGCAGCCCTAACGCTGGGGCCAACGTCCTGACTTTC. It translates to CASSPNAGANVLTF.